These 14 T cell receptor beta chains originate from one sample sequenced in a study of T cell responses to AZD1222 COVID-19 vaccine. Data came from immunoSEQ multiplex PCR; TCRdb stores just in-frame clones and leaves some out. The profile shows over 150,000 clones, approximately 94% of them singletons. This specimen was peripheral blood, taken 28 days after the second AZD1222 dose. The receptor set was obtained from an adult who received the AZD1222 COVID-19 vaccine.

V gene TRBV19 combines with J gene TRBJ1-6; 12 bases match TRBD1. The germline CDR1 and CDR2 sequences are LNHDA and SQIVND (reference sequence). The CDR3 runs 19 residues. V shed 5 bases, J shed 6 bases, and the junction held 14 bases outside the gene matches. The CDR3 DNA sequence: TGTGCCAGTAGTCCCCGAGGGACAGGGGGCGTATTAGCTAATTCACCCCTCCACTTT. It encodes CASSPRGTGGVLANSPLHF.

The CDR3 sequence: CASSPSRRAAEAFF. The CDR3 DNA reads as TGTGCCAGCAGTCCCTCCCGACGGGCAGCTGAAGCTTTCTTT. This chain connects TRBV6-5 to TRBJ1-1; the D is unclear. This CDR3 has 14 amino acids. Germline values: CDR1 MNHEY, CDR2 SVGAGI. The ends were cut back, 5 bases at V and 6 bases at J, with 16 bases in the middle.

DNA of the CDR3: TGTGCCAGCAGTGACTCGCGGCAGGTCGTAGCCCGGTACTATGGCTACACCTTC. This gives the protein CASSDSRQVVARYYGYTF. The V call is TRBV6-4, the J call TRBJ1-2, with D unresolved. Looked up from germline, CDR1 is MRHNA and CDR2 is SNTAGT. CDR3 size: 18 residues. V lost 0 bases to trimming and J lost 3 bases, with 20 bases between them.

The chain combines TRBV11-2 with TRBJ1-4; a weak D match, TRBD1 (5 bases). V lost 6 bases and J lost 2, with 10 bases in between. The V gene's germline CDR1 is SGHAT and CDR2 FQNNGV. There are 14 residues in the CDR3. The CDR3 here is CASRPGITNEKLFF. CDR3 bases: TGTGCCAGCAGGCCAGGGATTACTAATGAAAAACTGTTTTTT.

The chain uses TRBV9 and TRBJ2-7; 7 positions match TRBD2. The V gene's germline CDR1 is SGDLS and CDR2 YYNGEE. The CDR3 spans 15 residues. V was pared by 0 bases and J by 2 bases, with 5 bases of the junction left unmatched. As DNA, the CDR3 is TGTGCCAGCAGCGTAGAGGCGGGGGACGCCTACGAGCAGTACTTC. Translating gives CASSVEAGDAYEQYF. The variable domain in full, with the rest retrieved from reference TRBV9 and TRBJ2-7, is DSGVTQTPKHLITATGQRVTLRCSPRSGDLSVYWYQQSLDQGLQFLIQYYNGEERAKGNILERFSAQQFPDLHSELNLSSLELGDSALYFCASSVEAGDAYEQYFGPGTRLTVT.

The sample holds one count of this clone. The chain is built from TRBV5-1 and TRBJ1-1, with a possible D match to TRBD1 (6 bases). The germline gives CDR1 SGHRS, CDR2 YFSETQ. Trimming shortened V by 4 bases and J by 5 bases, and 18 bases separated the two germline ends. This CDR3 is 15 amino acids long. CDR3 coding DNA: TGCGCCAGCAGCCCAGTCGCAACAGGGCCGACTGAAGCTTTCTTT. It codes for CASSPVATGPTEAFF.

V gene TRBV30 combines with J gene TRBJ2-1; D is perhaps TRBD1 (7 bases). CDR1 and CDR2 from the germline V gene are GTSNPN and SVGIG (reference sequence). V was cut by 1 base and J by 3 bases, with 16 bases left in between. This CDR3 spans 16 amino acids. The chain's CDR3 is CAWSGLGGQIYNEQFF. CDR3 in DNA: TGTGCCTGGAGTGGTTTGGGGGGACAGATCTACAATGAGCAGTTCTTC.

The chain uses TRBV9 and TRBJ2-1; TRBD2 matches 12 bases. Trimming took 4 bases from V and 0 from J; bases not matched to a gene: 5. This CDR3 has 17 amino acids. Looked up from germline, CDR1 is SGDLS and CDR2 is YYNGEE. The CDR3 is CASSTGLAGPSYNEQFF. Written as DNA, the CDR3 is TGTGCCAGCAGCACCGGACTAGCGGGGCCCTCCTACAATGAGCAGTTCTTC.

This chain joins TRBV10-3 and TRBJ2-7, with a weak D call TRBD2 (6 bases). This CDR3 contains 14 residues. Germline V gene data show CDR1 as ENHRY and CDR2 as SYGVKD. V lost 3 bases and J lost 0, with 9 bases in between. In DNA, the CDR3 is TGTGCCATCAGTGATGGGGGGTTCTCCTACGAGCAGTACTTC. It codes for CAISDGGFSYEQYF.

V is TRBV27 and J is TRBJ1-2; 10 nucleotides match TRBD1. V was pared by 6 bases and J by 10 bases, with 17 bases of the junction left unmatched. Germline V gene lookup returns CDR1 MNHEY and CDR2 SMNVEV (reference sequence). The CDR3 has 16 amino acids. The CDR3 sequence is CASRVGQGSPFRVYTF. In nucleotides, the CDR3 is TGTGCCAGCAGGGTGGGACAGGGGAGTCCGTTTCGTGTCTACACCTTC.

The CDR3 is CASSQAGGPLGSYTF. CDR3 coding DNA: TGCGCCAGCAGCCAAGCTGGGGGGCCGCTCGGCAGCTACACCTTC. The V call is TRBV4-1, the J call TRBJ1-2, with D possibly TRBD1 on 6 matching bases. This CDR3 comprises 15 residues. The germline gives CDR1 MGHRA, CDR2 YSYEKL. The ends were cut back, 1 base at V and 9 bases at J, with 18 bases in the middle.

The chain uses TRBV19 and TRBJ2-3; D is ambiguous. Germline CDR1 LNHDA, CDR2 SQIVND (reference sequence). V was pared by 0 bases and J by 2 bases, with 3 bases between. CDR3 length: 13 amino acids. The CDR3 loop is CASSIDSTDTQYF. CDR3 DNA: TGTGCCAGTAGTATAGACTCCACAGATACGCAGTATTTT.

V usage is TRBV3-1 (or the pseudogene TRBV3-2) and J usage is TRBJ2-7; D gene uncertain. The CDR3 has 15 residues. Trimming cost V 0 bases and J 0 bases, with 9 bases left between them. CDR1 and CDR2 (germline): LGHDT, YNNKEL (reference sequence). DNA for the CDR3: TGTGCCAGCAGCCAAGATTTGACAAACTCCTACGAGCAGTACTTC. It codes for CASSQDLTNSYEQYF.

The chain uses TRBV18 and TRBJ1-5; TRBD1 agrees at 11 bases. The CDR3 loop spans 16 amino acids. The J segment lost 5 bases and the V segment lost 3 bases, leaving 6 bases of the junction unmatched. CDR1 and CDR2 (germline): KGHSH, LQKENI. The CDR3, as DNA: TGTGCCAGCTCACCGTCCCGGGACAGGGGGTATCAGCCCCAGCATTTT. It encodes CASSPSRDRGYQPQHF. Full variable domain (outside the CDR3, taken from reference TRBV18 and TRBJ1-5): NAGVMQNPRHLVRRRGQEARLRCSPMKGHSHVYWYRQLPEEGLKFMVYLQKENIIDESGMPKERFSAEFPKEGPSILRIQQVVRGDSAAYFCASSPSRDRGYQPQHFGDGTRLSIL.